Each of the 7 T cell receptor beta chains below was sequenced from the same sample in a study of T cells of healthy individuals. A single record per CDR3 protein comes from TCRdb applying MiXCR to the 5' RACE reads. The table lists more than 85,000 distinct CDR3 sequences, approximately 15% of them singletons. These receptors originate from a human donor in good health.

This clonotype was counted between two and nine times. This chain links TRBV6-6 with TRBJ1-2, with 12 bases lining up with TRBD1. The CDR3 is 14 amino acids. The ends lost 5 bases at V and 7 bases at J; junction bases unmatched: 5. Germline assignment: CDR1 MNHNY and CDR2 SVGAGI (reference sequence). The CDR3: CASSGTGGASGYTF. For the CDR3, the DNA is TGTGCCAGCAGTGGGACAGGGGGCGCGAGTGGCTACACCTTC.

CDR3 bases: TGTGCCAGCAGTACAGGGGGGAGGGGCGGTGGCGGGAGCAATGAGCAGTTCTTC. Protein sequence: CASSTGGRGGGGSNEQFF. This chain links TRBV28 with TRBJ2-1; TRBD1 is a possible D gene (8 bases). In germline, CDR1 is MDHEN, CDR2 SYDVKM. V shed 5 bases and J shed 6 bases, with 26 bases lying between them. The CDR3 is made up of 18 amino acids.

V usage is TRBV29-1 and J usage is TRBJ2-7; TRBD1 matches at 12 bases. CDR3 length: 12 amino acids. With V trimmed by 4 bases and J by 6 bases, 1 base remained unmatched. From germline, CDR1 is SQVTM and CDR2 ANQGSEA. The CDR3 loop reads CSVGDRGLEQYF. CDR3 nucleotides: TGCAGCGTTGGGGACAGGGGGCTCGAGCAGTACTTC.

The chain combines TRBV13 with TRBJ2-7, with D possibly TRBD1 on 6 matching bases. Germline lookup yields CDR1 PRHDT and CDR2 FYEKMQ (reference sequence). The CDR3 runs 14 residues. The V gene lost 5 bases and the J gene lost 1 base, with 12 bases spanning the gap. This CDR3 reads CASSPQGRSYEQYF. CDR3 in DNA: TGTGCCAGCAGCCCCCAGGGGCGATCCTACGAGCAGTACTTC.

This chain connects TRBV2 to TRBJ1-1, with D hard to call. The CDR3 loop spans 13 amino acids. Per the germline V gene, CDR1 is SNHLY and CDR2 is FYNNEI. The germline V and J ends were trimmed by 5 bases and 1 base, with 8 bases remaining between them. The CDR3 spells CASSQAENTEAFF. The DNA of the CDR3 is TGTGCCAGCAGTCAGGCCGAGAACACTGAAGCTTTCTTT.

The table lists this clonotype with a few counts. The CDR3 region is CASSQVGRRNTEAFF. In nucleotides, the CDR3 is TGCGCCAGCAGCCAAGTAGGGCGGAGGAACACTGAAGCTTTCTTT. The chain joins TRBV4-1 to TRBJ1-1, with D unclear. This CDR3 is 15 amino acids long. The V gene lost 1 base and the J gene lost 1 base, with 10 bases spanning the gap. CDR1 is MGHRA and CDR2 is YSYEKL in the germline V gene.

This sequence joins TRBV19 and TRBJ2-2; D is unresolved. The germline CDR1 and CDR2 sequences are LNHDA and SQIVND (reference sequence). The length of the CDR3 is 13 residues. V gave up 4 bases and J gave up 1 base, with 4 bases separating them. This chain's CDR3 is CASSTVNTGELFF. The DNA for the CDR3 is TGTGCCAGTAGTACAGTGAACACCGGGGAGCTGTTTTTT.